This paragraph reports one T cell receptor (beta chain). Its antigen is currently unknown. Germline assignment: CDR1 ENHRY and CDR2 SYGVKD. Trimming left V 6 bases short and J 2 bases short, with 8 bases between. The CDR3 is made up of 12 amino acids. These data come from a study of T cell responses to AZD1222 COVID-19 vaccine. Study outcomes and limitations: Among spike-specific TCRs, nearly half reportedly target unmutated variant regions.

Sequencing was performed with immunoSEQ multiplex PCR; in TCRdb, only in-frame clones are kept and a portion is missing. The data hold some 120,000 clones, with about 90% observed a single time. This clonotype was sampled from an adult in good health. J is TRBJ2-7 and V is TRBV10-3; D is possibly TRBD1 or TRBD2 (5 bases each). Sequencing was performed on peripheral blood, taken on day 0 of AZD1222 vaccination. The CDR3 DNA is TGTGCCATCAGGGGGACGGCCTACGAGCAGTACTTC. Its protein product is CAIRGTAYEQYF.